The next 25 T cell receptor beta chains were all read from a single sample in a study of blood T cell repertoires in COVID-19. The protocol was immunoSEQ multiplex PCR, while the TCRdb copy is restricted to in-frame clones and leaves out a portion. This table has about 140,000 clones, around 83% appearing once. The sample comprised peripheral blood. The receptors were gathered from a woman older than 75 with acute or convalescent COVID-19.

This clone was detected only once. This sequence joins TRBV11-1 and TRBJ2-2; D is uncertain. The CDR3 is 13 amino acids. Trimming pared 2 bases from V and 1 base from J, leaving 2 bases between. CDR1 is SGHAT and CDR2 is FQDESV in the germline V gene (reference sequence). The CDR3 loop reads CASSLLNTGELFF. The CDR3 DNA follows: TGTGCCAGCAGCTTACTGAACACCGGGGAGCTGTTTTTT.

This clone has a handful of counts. In DNA form, the CDR3 reads TGCGCCAGCAGCTTGGGGCCATATAGCAATCAGCCCCAGCATTTT. It specifies CASSLGPYSNQPQHF. This chain joins TRBV5-1 and TRBJ1-5, with D uncertain. This CDR3 is 15 amino acids long. In germline, CDR1 is SGHRS, CDR2 YFSETQ. Trimming left V 0 bases short and J 0 bases short, with 7 bases between.

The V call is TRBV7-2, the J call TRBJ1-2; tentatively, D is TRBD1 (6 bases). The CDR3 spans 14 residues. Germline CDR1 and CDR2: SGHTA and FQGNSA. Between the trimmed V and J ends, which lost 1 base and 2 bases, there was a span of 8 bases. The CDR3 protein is CASSLGTVNYGYTF. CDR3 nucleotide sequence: TGTGCCAGCAGCTTAGGGACAGTGAACTATGGCTACACCTTC.

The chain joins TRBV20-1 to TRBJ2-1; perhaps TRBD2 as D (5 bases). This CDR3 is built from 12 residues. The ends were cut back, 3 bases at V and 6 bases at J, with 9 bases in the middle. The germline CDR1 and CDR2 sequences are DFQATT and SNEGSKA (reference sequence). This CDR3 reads CSASMSGNEQFF. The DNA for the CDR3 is TGCAGTGCTAGTATGAGCGGCAATGAGCAGTTCTTC.

CDR3 coding DNA: TGCGCCAGCAGCTCGGGGGGGAGCAATCAGCCCCAGCATTTT. Amino acids: CASSSGGSNQPQHF. This rearrangement joins TRBV5-1 to TRBJ1-5, with TRBD1 as a possible D gene (5 bases). In germline, CDR1 is SGHRS, CDR2 YFSETQ. V lost 3 bases to trimming and J lost 1 base, with 8 bases between them. There are 14 residues in the CDR3.

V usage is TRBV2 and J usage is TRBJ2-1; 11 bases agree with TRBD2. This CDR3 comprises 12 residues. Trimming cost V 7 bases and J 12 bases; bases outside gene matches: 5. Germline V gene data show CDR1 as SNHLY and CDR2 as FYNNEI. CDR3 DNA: TGTGCCAGCATGGGGCTAGCGGGGGGGCAGTTCTTC. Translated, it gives CASMGLAGGQFF.

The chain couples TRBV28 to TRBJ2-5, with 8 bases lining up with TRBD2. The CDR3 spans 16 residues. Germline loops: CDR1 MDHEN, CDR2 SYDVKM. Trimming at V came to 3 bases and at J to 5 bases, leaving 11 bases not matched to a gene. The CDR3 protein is CASSLWASGPWETQYF. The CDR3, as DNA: TGTGCCAGCAGTTTGTGGGCTAGCGGGCCTTGGGAGACCCAGTACTTC.

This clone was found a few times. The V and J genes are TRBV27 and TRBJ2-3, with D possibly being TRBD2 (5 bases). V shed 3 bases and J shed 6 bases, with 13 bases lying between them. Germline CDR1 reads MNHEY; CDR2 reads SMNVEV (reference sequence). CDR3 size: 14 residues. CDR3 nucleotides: TGTGCCAGCAGTTTCCGGGATTGGACGGATACGCAGTATTTT. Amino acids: CASSFRDWTDTQYF.

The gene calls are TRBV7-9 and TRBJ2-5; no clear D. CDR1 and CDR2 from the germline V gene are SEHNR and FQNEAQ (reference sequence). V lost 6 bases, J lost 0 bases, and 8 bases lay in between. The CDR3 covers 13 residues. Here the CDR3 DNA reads TGTGCCAGCAGTTTTAGCTACCAAGAGACCCAGTACTTC. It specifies CASSFSYQETQYF.

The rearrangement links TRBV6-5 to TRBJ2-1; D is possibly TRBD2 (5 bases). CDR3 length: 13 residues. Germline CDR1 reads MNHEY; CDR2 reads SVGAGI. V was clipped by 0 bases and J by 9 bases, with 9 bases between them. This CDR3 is CASSYSSAGEQFF. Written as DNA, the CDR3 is TGTGCCAGCAGTTACTCGAGCGCGGGTGAGCAGTTCTTC.

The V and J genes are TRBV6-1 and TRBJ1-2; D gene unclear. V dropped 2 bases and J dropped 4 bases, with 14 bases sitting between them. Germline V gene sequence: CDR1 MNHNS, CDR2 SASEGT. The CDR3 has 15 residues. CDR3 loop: CASSELETVGYGYTF. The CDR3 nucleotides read TGTGCCAGCAGTGAACTAGAGACGGTGGGCTATGGCTACACCTTC.

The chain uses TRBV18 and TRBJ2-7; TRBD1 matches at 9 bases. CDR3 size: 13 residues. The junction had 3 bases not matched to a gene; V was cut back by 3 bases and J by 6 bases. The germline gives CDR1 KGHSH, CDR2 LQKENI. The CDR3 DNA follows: TGTGCCAGCTCACCTCGGGACAGGGCCGAGCAGTACTTC. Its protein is CASSPRDRAEQYF.

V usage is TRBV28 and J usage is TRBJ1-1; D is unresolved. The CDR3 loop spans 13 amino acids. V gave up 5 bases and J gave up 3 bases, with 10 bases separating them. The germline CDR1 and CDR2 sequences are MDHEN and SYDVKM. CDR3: CASSPTPDTEAFF. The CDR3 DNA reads TGTGCCAGCAGTCCAACCCCAGACACTGAAGCTTTCTTT.

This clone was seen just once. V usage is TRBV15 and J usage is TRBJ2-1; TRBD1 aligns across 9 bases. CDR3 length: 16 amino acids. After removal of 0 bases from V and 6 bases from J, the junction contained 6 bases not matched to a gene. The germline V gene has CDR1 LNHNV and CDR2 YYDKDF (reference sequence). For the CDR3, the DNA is TGTGCCACCAGCAGAGAACGGGACAGGGTGGTCAATGAGCAGTTCTTC. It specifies CATSRERDRVVNEQFF.

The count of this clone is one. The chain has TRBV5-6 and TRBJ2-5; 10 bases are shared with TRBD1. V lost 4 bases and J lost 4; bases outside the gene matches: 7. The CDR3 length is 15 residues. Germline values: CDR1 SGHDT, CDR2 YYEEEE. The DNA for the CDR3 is TGTGCCAGCAGCGCGACAGGGGGCTTTGGAGAGACCCAGTACTTC. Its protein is CASSATGGFGETQYF.

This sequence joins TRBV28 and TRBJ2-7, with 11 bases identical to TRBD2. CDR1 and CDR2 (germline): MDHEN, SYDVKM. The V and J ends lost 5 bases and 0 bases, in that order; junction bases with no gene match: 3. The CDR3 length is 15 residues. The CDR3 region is CASSTSGSYSYEQYF. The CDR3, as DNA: TGTGCCAGCAGTACTAGCGGGAGTTACTCCTACGAGCAGTACTTC.

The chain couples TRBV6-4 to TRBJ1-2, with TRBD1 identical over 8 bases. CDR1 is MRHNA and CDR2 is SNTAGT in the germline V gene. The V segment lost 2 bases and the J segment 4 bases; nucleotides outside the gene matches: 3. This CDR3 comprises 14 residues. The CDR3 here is CASSDPDRAYGYTF. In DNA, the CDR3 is TGTGCCAGCAGTGACCCGGACAGGGCCTATGGCTACACCTTC.

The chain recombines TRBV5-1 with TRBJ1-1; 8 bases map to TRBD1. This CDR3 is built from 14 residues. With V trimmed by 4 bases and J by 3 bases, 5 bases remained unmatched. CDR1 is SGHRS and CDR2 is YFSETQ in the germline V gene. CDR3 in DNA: TGCGCCAGCAGCGGACAGGGTGGGGACACTGAAGCTTTCTTT. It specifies CASSGQGGDTEAFF.

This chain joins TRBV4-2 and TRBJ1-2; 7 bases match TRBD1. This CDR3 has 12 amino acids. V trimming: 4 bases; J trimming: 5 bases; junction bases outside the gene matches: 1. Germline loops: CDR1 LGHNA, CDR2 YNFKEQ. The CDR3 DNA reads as TGTGCCAGCAGCCCAGGGGGGTATGGCTACACCTTC. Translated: CASSPGGYGYTF.

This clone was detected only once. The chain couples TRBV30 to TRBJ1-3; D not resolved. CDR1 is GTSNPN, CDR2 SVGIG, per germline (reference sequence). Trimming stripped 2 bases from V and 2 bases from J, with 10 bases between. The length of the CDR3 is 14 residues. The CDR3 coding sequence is TGTGCCTGGAGTAGTTCGACTGCTGGAAACACCATATATTTT. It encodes CAWSSSTAGNTIYF.

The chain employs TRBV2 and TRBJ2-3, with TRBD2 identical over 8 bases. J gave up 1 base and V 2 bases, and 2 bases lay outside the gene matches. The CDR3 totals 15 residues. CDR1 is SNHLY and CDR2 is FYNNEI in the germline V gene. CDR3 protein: CASSELLAGTDTQYF. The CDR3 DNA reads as TGTGCCAGCAGTGAATTACTAGCGGGCACAGATACGCAGTATTTT.

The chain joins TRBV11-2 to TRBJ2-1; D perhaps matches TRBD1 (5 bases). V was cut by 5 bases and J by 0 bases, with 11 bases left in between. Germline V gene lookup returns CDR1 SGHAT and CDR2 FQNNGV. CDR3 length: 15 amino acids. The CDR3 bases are TGTGCCAGCAGCGGGGCGCTTAGCTCCTACAATGAGCAGTTCTTC. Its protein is CASSGALSSYNEQFF. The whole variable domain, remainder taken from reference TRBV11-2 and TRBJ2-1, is EAGVAQSPRYKIIEKRQSVAFWCNPISGHATLYWYQQILGQGPKLLIQFQNNGVVDDSQLPKDRFSAERLKGVDSTLKIQPAKLEDSAVYLCASSGALSSYNEQFFGPGTRLTVL.

CDR3 sequence: CASSGASFYSNQPQHF. The CDR3 nucleotides are TGTGCCAGCAGTGGGGCGTCTTTTTATAGCAATCAGCCCCAGCATTTT. This chain joins TRBV6-1 and TRBJ1-5, with no clear D. The length of the CDR3 is 16 residues. CDR1 is MNHNS, CDR2 SASEGT, per germline. V dropped 4 bases and J dropped 0 bases, with 13 bases sitting between them.

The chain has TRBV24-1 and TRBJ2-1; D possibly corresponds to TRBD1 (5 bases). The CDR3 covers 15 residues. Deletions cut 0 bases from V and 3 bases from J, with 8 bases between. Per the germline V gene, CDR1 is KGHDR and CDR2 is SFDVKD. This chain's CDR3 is CATSDLSDSYNEQFF. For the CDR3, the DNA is TGTGCCACCAGTGATTTGTCCGACAGCTACAATGAGCAGTTCTTC.

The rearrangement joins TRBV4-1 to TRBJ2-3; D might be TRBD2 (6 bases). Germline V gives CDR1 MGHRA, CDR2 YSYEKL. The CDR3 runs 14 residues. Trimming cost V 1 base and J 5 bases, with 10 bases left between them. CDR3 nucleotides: TGCGCCAGCAGCCAAGTCGGGACTTTAGATACGCAGTATTTT. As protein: CASSQVGTLDTQYF.